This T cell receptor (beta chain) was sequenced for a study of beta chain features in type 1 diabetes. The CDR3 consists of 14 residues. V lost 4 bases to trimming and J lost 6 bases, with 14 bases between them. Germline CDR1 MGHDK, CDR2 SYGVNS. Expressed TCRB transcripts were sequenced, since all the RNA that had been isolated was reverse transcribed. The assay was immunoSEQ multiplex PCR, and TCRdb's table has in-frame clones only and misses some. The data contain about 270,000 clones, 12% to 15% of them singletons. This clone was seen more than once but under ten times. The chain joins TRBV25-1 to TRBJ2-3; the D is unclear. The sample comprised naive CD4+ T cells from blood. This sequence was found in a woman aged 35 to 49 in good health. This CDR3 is CASSARVGLDTQYF. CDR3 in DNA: TGTGCCAGCAGTGCCCGGGTAGGTTTGGATACGCAGTATTTT.